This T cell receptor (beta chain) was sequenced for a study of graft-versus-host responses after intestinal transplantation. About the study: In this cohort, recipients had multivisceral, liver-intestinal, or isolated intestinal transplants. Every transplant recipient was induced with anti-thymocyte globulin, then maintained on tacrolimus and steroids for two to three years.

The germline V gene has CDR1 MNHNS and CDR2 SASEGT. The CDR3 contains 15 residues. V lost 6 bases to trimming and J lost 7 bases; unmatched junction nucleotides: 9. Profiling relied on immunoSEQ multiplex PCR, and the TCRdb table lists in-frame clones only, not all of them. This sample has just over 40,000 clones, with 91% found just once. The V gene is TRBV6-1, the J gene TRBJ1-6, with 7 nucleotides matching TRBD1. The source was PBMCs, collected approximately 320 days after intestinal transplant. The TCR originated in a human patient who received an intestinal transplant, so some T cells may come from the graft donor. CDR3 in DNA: TGTGCCAGCAGCACCAGACAGGGCGGGAATTCACCCCTCCACTTT. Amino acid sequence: CASSTRQGGNSPLHF.